This entry is about one T cell receptor beta chain. As yet, its antigen is unknown. The protocol was immunoSEQ multiplex PCR, while the TCRdb copy is restricted to in-frame clones and leaves out a portion. The table has fewer than 10,000 clones, about 75% seen once. There are 14 residues in the CDR3. V lost 7 bases and J 1 base, leaving 13 bases between the germline ends. Per the germline V gene, CDR1 is MNHNS and CDR2 is SASEGT. Culture proceeded for more than nine days, and CD4+ T cells were then isolated. All study participants received two doses of BNT162b2 or mRNA-1273 vaccine. IL-2 medium took the place of half the medium on both days 3 and 7. The data originate from a study of vaccination effects on CD4 cells after COVID-19. On the study more broadly: In culture with approximately 10 IU/ml IL-2 and around 10 ug/ml peptides, PBMC were grown at a few million per well. Study results and limitations: There was marked clonal contraction among infection- and vaccine-induced clones late after vaccination.

The V and J genes are TRBV6-1 and TRBJ1-1; D possibly corresponds to TRBD1 (6 bases). The sample here was CD4+ T cells from PBMCs cultured without peptide, taken after COVID-19 vaccination. The receptor comes from a human donor who received a COVID-19 vaccine. The CDR3 region is CASTKGGGNTEAFF. The CDR3 DNA is TGTGCCAGCACAAAGGGGGGAGGGAACACTGAAGCTTTCTTT.